This T cell receptor beta chain was sequenced for a study of beta chain features in type 1 diabetes. Across the study: Sorted cell examination encompassed under 130 million cells across all samples. Study-wide results and limits: TCRB CDR3s from Type 1 diabetes patients were moderately but significantly shorter in all four CD4+ subsets. Still unanswered here is whether HLA type influences TCRB rearrangement.

This clone was observed a few times. Antigen unknown. There are 17 residues in the CDR3. With 5 bases removed from V and 4 bases from J, the gap between germline ends came to 23 bases. From germline, CDR1 is MGHDK and CDR2 SYGVNS. Of the isolated RNA, all was reverse transcribed, and so the sequenced material was expressed TCRB transcripts. The table came from immunoSEQ multiplex PCR; TCRdb's copy has only in-frame clones and leaves some out. The table lists about 320,000 clones, roughly 15% of them singletons, with approximately 6.7% in the top ten. The genes are TRBV25-1 and TRBJ1-1; perhaps TRBD1 as D (5 bases). The clonotype comes from a man aged 30 to 39 in good health. The specimen sequenced was central memory CD4+ T cells from blood. CDR3 coding DNA: TGTGCCAGCAGTCTTCTCCCTGGGGGAGGGCCGGTCACTGAAGCTTTCTTT. Translation gives CASSLLPGGGPVTEAFF. Together with reference TRBV25-1 and TRBJ1-1, the CDR3 gives the full variable domain: EADIYQTPRYLVIGTGKKITLECSQTMGHDKMYWYQQDPGMELHLIHYSYGVNSTEKGDLSSESTVSRIRTEHFPLTLESARPSHTSQYLCASSLLPGGGPVTEAFFGQGTRLTVV.